Reported below is one T cell receptor (beta chain). The data stem from a study of CD4+ T cells in melanoma. The CDR3 runs 15 residues. Trimming took 3 bases from V and 3 from J, leaving 11 bases between them. The germline CDR1 and CDR2 sequences are SGHTA and FQGTGA. Measured with immunoSEQ multiplex PCR; TCRdb has only the in-frame clones, and not every one. The sample yields 10,000 or so clones, 50% to 70% seen once. Sequenced material: cells from a culture (not recorded whether cultured in vitro). This clonotype originated in a human donor with melanoma. The chain carries TRBV7-3 and TRBJ2-2; D call uncertain. CDR3: CASSFKGRDTGELFF. CDR3 coding DNA: TGTGCCAGCAGCTTCAAGGGAAGGGACACCGGGGAGCTGTTTTTT. The full variable domain, its missing parts supplied by reference TRBV7-3 and TRBJ2-2, is GAGVSQTPSNKVTEKGKYVELRCDPISGHTALYWYRQSLGQGPEFLIYFQGTGAADDSGLPNDRFFAVRPEGSVSTLKIQRTERGDSAVYLCASSFKGRDTGELFFGEGSRLTVL.